These 7 T cell receptor beta chains originate from one sample sequenced in a study of blood T cell repertoires in COVID-19. Profiled with immunoSEQ multiplex PCR; TCRdb holds only in-frame clones, not every one. The repertoire consists of about 120,000 clones, with less than 75% occurring once and the leading ten covering 0.86%. The source material was peripheral blood. Receptor source: a human donor with acute or convalescent COVID-19. The donor label of this sample is uncertain.

This chain connects TRBV7-2 to TRBJ2-2, with D possibly TRBD2 on 5 matching bases. The CDR3 is 15 residues long. Trimming left V 8 bases short and J 0 bases short, with 13 bases between. CDR1 SGHTA and CDR2 FQGNSA come from the germline V gene. Here the CDR3 reads CASGITGTNTGELFF. The CDR3 DNA follows: TGTGCCAGCGGTATTACCGGGACGAACACCGGGGAGCTGTTTTTT. Full variable domain (remainder filled in from reference TRBV7-2 and TRBJ2-2): GAGVSQSPSNKVTEKGKDVELRCDPISGHTALYWYRQSLGQGLEFLIYFQGNSAPDKSGLPSDRFSAERTGGSVSTLTIQRTQQEDSAVYLCASGITGTNTGELFFGEGSRLTVL.

A few counts support this clone. The chain carries TRBV18 and TRBJ1-6; tentatively, D is TRBD1 (5 bases). Germline-derived CDR1 and CDR2 are KGHSH and LQKENI. V gave up 5 bases and J gave up 0 bases, with 11 bases separating them. The CDR3 runs 16 residues. CDR3 in DNA: TGTGCCAGCTCAGTGGACATTAGCTCCTATAATTCACCCCTCCACTTT. The encoded protein is CASSVDISSYNSPLHF.

This clone was detected a few times. This chain links TRBV7-8 with TRBJ1-3; D uncertain. Germline V gene sequence: CDR1 SGHVS, CDR2 FQNEAQ. The CDR3 sequence is 14 residues long. Trimming took off 5 bases at V and 0 bases at J, with 8 bases between the two ends. The CDR3 is CASSHRGSGNTIYF. CDR3 nucleotides: TGTGCCAGCAGCCACCGGGGCTCTGGAAACACCATATATTTT.

The rearrangement uses TRBV2 and TRBJ1-2; weak D call: TRBD1 (5 bases). V dropped 5 bases and J dropped 0 bases, with 10 bases sitting between them. The CDR3 has 14 residues. Germline V gene data show CDR1 as SNHLY and CDR2 as FYNNEI. CDR3 bases: TGTGCCAGCAGTTCGCAAGGGGCTAACTATGGCTACACCTTC. Encoded protein: CASSSQGANYGYTF.

V gene TRBV11-3 combines with J gene TRBJ2-7, with TRBD2 matching over 13 bases. The J segment lost 7 bases and the V segment lost 5 bases, leaving 11 bases of the junction unmatched. The CDR3 spans 16 residues. Per germline, CDR1 SGHNT and CDR2 YENEEA. CDR3 nucleotide sequence: TGTGCCAGCAGCCTCCAAAAGTGGACTAGCGGGGGAGAGCAGTACGTC. Residues: CASSLQKWTSGGEQYV.

The V gene is TRBV29-1, the J gene TRBJ2-2; tentatively, D is TRBD2 (6 bases). Germline CDR1 and CDR2: SQVTM and ANQGSEA. V was pared by 3 bases and J by 6 bases, with 11 bases between. The CDR3 covers 13 residues. The CDR3 protein is CSVDRGEAGELFF. CDR3 nucleotides: TGCAGCGTTGATAGAGGGGAGGCCGGGGAGCTGTTTTTT.

The V gene is TRBV7-9, the J gene TRBJ1-2; D gene unclear. Germline V gene data show CDR1 as SEHNR and CDR2 as FQNEAQ (reference sequence). V lost 5 bases and J 3 bases, leaving 10 bases between the germline ends. The CDR3 totals 13 residues. This CDR3 is CASSPGLYYGYTF. DNA for the CDR3: TGTGCCAGCAGCCCAGGACTTTACTATGGCTACACCTTC.